This TCR beta chain was identified during a study of shared clonotypes between healthy human individuals. There are 18 residues in the CDR3. V dropped 3 bases and J dropped 1; count of bases not matched to a gene: 14. Germline V lookup: CDR1 MDHEN, CDR2 SYDVKM. Researchers sequenced unsorted PBMC DNA using ten immunoSEQ deep assay plates. The assay was immunoSEQ multiplex PCR, and TCRdb's table has in-frame clones only and misses some. The sample carries fewer than 650,000 clones, 76% recorded once. The sequence came from a woman aged 35 to 49 in good health. Some clones in this sample may be carry-over from other donors' samples. The gene calls are TRBV28 and TRBJ1-1; 7 bases align to TRBD1. The sample was PBMCs. The CDR3, as DNA: TGTGCCAGCAGTTTGGTGTGGGCACCTTACAGGGGGAACACTGAAGCTTTCTTT. Translating it yields CASSLVWAPYRGNTEAFF.